This entry lists 25 T cell receptor beta chains sequenced from one sample in a study of cytomegalovirus exposure and HLA in healthy donors. A multiplex PCR was run with 60 Vbeta primers and 13 Jbeta primers. Some clones are missing from TCRdb's copy, which holds only in-frame ones; the method was immunoSEQ multiplex PCR. The sample lists under 200,000 clones, approximately 78% occurring once. Sequencing input: PBMCs. All receptors come from a male donor in good health and CMV-seropositive.

This clone was detected only a few times. The chain uses TRBV4-3 and TRBJ1-6; TRBD1 matches 7 bases. CDR3 length: 15 amino acids. V lost 0 bases and J lost 9; bases outside the gene matches: 5. CDR1 and CDR2 (germline): LGHNA, YSLEER. The CDR3 sequence: CASSQDAGGFSPLHF. DNA for the CDR3: TGCGCCAGCAGCCAAGACGCAGGGGGGTTTTCACCCCTCCACTTT.

The table lists this clone with a count of one. This rearrangement joins TRBV4-1 to TRBJ1-1; D uncertain. With 4 bases removed from V and 0 bases from J, the gap between germline ends came to 12 bases. Germline V gives CDR1 MGHRA, CDR2 YSYEKL. The CDR3 is made up of 15 amino acids. The CDR3 here is CASSLGGYMNTEAFF. The CDR3 DNA follows: TGCGCCAGCAGCCTAGGAGGTTATATGAACACTGAAGCTTTCTTT.

This chain connects TRBV18 to TRBJ2-7, with TRBD1 matching 9 bases. Germline-derived CDR1 and CDR2 are KGHSH and LQKENI. The ends lost 6 bases at V and 5 bases at J; junction bases unmatched: 11. The length of the CDR3 is 15 residues. For the CDR3, the DNA is TGTGCCAGCTCCTGGACCGGGACAGGGAGCCACGAGCAGTACTTC. Its translation is CASSWTGTGSHEQYF.

This chain connects TRBV2 to TRBJ2-3; the D gene is possibly TRBD2 (6 bases). The CDR3 extends over 17 amino acids. Germline CDR1 SNHLY, CDR2 FYNNEI. Trimming removed 7 bases at V and 0 bases at J, with 20 bases between. The CDR3 region is CASTLRASVTSTDTQYF. The CDR3 coding sequence is TGTGCCAGCACTTTAAGGGCTAGCGTAACTAGCACAGATACGCAGTATTTT.

J is TRBJ2-7 and V is TRBV4-1; 7 nucleotides agree with TRBD1. The CDR3 runs to 15 residues. CDR1 is MGHRA and CDR2 is YSYEKL in the germline V gene. The junction had 5 bases not matched to a gene; V was cut back by 0 bases and J by 3 bases. The CDR3 nucleotides read TGCGCCAGCAGCCAAGACGCAGGGGGTATCTACGAGCAGTACTTC. Translated, it gives CASSQDAGGIYEQYF.

The J gene is TRBJ2-7, the V gene TRBV30; no reliable D call. Germline CDR1 is GTSNPN and CDR2 is SVGIG (reference sequence). The V and J ends lost 7 bases and 3 bases respectively, with 19 bases between them. The length of the CDR3 is 14 residues. This CDR3 reads CAFRAQTYLYEQYF. As DNA, the CDR3 is TGTGCCTTTAGAGCACAGACCTATCTCTACGAGCAGTACTTC.

The rearrangement links TRBV9 to TRBJ1-1, with no clear D. Trimming stripped 2 bases from V and 5 bases from J, with 16 bases between. Per the germline V gene, CDR1 is SGDLS and CDR2 is YYNGEE. The CDR3 spans 15 residues. The chain's CDR3 is CASSVDGRGGTEAFF. The CDR3 DNA reads as TGTGCCAGCAGCGTCGATGGACGGGGAGGGACTGAAGCTTTCTTT.

The gene calls are TRBV6-5 and TRBJ2-6; 7 bases align to TRBD1. The V and J ends lost 4 bases and 1 base, in that order; junction bases with no gene match: 4. The length of the CDR3 is 16 residues. The germline gives CDR1 MNHEY, CDR2 SVGAGI. The CDR3 DNA follows: TGTGCCAGCAGTTTCGGCAGGGGGTCTGGGGCCAACGTCCTGACTTTC. It codes for CASSFGRGSGANVLTF.

The chain links TRBV19 to TRBJ1-5; 7 bases are a match to TRBD1. CDR1 is LNHDA, CDR2 SQIVND, per germline (reference sequence). The CDR3 totals 16 residues. After removal of 0 bases from V and 6 bases from J, the junction contained 8 bases not matched to a gene. This CDR3 reads CASSIDWGRDSQPQHF. CDR3 nucleotides: TGTGCCAGTAGTATAGATTGGGGTCGGGACAGTCAGCCCCAGCATTTT.

The chain carries TRBV11-2 and TRBJ2-7, with unresolved D. From germline, CDR1 is SGHAT and CDR2 FQNNGV. Trimming cost V 1 base and J 6 bases, with 10 bases left between them. This CDR3 contains 13 residues. CDR3 DNA sequence: TGTGCCAGCAGCTTAGTGCCCATCGGCGAGCAGTACTTC. The encoded protein is CASSLVPIGEQYF.

CDR3 amino acids: CASSPDRGSIYEQYF. CDR3 bases: TGCGCCAGCAGCCCGGATCGAGGCAGCATTTACGAGCAGTACTTC. V and J are TRBV4-3 and TRBJ2-7; D is ambiguous. The germline V gene encodes CDR1 LGHNA and CDR2 YSLEER. The CDR3 is 15 amino acids. Trimming stripped 4 bases from V and 4 bases from J, with 17 bases between.

The chain employs TRBV4-1 and TRBJ2-1, with 11 bases matching TRBD2. CDR1 is MGHRA and CDR2 is YSYEKL in the germline V gene. V gave up 9 bases and J gave up 3 bases; unmatched junction bases: 1. There are 13 residues in the CDR3. The CDR3 coding sequence is TGCGCCAGTGGGACTAGCGGCTACAATGAGCAGTTCTTC. It specifies CASGTSGYNEQFF.

The sample holds one count of this clone. V usage is TRBV5-4 and J usage is TRBJ2-5, with a tentative D call TRBD1 (7 bases). This CDR3 comprises 14 residues. Germline values: CDR1 SGHNT, CDR2 YYREEE (reference sequence). Trimming removed 10 bases at V and 5 bases at J, with 21 bases between. For the CDR3, the DNA is TGTGCCTCGTCGGTCGGAGGGGGCTGGGAGACCCAGTACTTC. It encodes CASSVGGGWETQYF.

The V and J genes are TRBV7-9 and TRBJ2-5; 14 nucleotides match TRBD2. J gave up 4 bases and V 1 base, and 5 bases lay outside the gene matches. The CDR3 length is 17 residues. Germline assignment: CDR1 SEHNR and CDR2 FQNEAQ (reference sequence). CDR3 sequence: CASSLGGTSGGVETQYF. CDR3 DNA sequence: TGTGCCAGCAGCTTAGGCGGGACTAGCGGGGGAGTAGAGACCCAGTACTTC.

The chain carries TRBV7-7 and TRBJ2-2; a weak D match, TRBD1 (5 bases). Germline lookup yields CDR1 SSHAT and CDR2 FNYEAQ (reference sequence). The CDR3 contains 16 residues. Trimming pared 2 bases from V and 3 bases from J, leaving 13 bases between. The CDR3, as DNA: TGTGCCAGCAGCTTAAGTCCAGGGCCAGACACCGGGGAGCTGTTTTTT. Translated, it gives CASSLSPGPDTGELFF.

In this sample, this clone turned up once. The V call is TRBV9, the J call TRBJ1-6; TRBD1 matches 7 bases. V was pared by 4 bases and J by 6 bases, with 7 bases of the junction left unmatched. The CDR3 runs to 15 residues. Germline-derived CDR1 and CDR2 are SGDLS and YYNGEE. The CDR3 nucleotides are TGTGCCAGCAGCACGACGGACAGGTTTAATTCACCCCTCCACTTT. Translating it yields CASSTTDRFNSPLHF.

The chain carries TRBV28 and TRBJ1-5, with TRBD1 as a possible D gene (5 bases). The ends were cut back, 10 bases at V and 7 bases at J, with 17 bases in the middle. Germline CDR1 reads MDHEN; CDR2 reads SYDVKM. The CDR3 runs 13 residues. CDR3 residues: CATRGGARQPQHF. DNA for the CDR3: TGTGCCACCAGAGGAGGGGCACGGCAGCCCCAGCATTTT.

The chain combines TRBV27 with TRBJ2-1, with TRBD1 matching over 7 bases. The CDR3 has 19 amino acids. V was clipped by 5 bases and J by 0 bases; unmatched bases: 16. Per germline, CDR1 MNHEY and CDR2 SMNVEV (reference sequence). This chain's CDR3 is CASSPRGPGQKSSYNEQFF. The DNA of the CDR3 is TGTGCCAGCAGTCCGCGCGGGCCGGGACAGAAAAGCTCCTACAATGAGCAGTTCTTC.

The chain employs TRBV30 and TRBJ2-4; a weak D match, TRBD1 (5 bases). Germline CDR1 is GTSNPN and CDR2 is SVGIG (reference sequence). This CDR3 comprises 14 residues. V shed 8 bases and J shed 9 bases, with 23 bases lying between them. The CDR3 sequence is CALDRTPGQGIQYF. The CDR3 bases are TGTGCCCTAGACAGAACTCCCGGTCAAGGCATTCAGTACTTC.

This clone was counted once. The J gene is TRBJ2-5, the V gene TRBV7-2, with 7 bases identical to TRBD2. The CDR3 loop spans 13 amino acids. From germline, CDR1 is SGHTA and CDR2 FQGNSA. V was clipped by 5 bases and J by 3 bases; unmatched bases: 3. CDR3 sequence reads: CASSQGLKETQYF. In DNA form, the CDR3 reads TGTGCCAGCAGCCAGGGACTAAAAGAGACCCAGTACTTC.

This clone was seen only a few times. The rearrangement uses TRBV29-1 and TRBJ2-1; TRBD2 aligns across 10 bases. The trim removed 6 bases at V and 12 bases at J, leaving 5 bases unmatched. Germline lookup yields CDR1 SQVTM and CDR2 ANQGSEA. CDR3 length equals 11 residues. The CDR3 spells CSVVGLASQFF. CDR3 sequence (DNA): TGCAGCGTCGTGGGACTAGCGTCGCAGTTCTTC.

This sequence joins TRBV5-1 and TRBJ1-2, with 8 bases lining up with TRBD1. Germline lookup yields CDR1 SGHRS and CDR2 YFSETQ. After removal of 5 bases from V and 4 bases from J, the junction contained 10 bases not matched to a gene. CDR3 length: 15 amino acids. The CDR3: CASRQTADRVYGYTF. CDR3 in DNA: TGCGCCAGCAGACAAACAGCGGACAGGGTCTATGGCTACACCTTC. The full variable domain, its missing parts supplied by reference TRBV5-1 and TRBJ1-2, is KAGVTQTPRYLIKTRGQQVTLSCSPISGHRSVSWYQQTPGQGLQFLFEYFSETQRNKGNFPGRFSGRQFSNSRSEMNVSTLELGDSALYLCASRQTADRVYGYTFGSGTRLTVV.

The V gene is TRBV4-3, the J gene TRBJ1-3; D is unresolved. The V gene lost 0 bases and the J gene lost 0 bases, with 9 bases spanning the gap. Germline V gene data show CDR1 as LGHNA and CDR2 as YSLEER. This CDR3 is built from 16 residues. This CDR3 is CASSQDPRVSGNTIYF. The CDR3 nucleotides are TGCGCCAGCAGCCAAGATCCACGGGTCTCTGGAAACACCATATATTTT.

As regards this clone: At one end, the junction sequence differs from germline, possibly due to a read error. The chain recombines TRBV4-1 with TRBJ2-6; 7 nucleotides agree with TRBD2. Germline assignment: CDR1 MGHRA and CDR2 YSYEKL. This CDR3 contains 15 residues. The CDR3 DNA is TGCGCCAGCAGCCAAGGACTAGCTGGGGCCAACGGCCTGACTTTC. Translation gives CASSQGLAGANGLTF.

J is TRBJ1-3 and V is TRBV7-6, with D unclear. V lost 2 bases to trimming and J lost 0 bases, with 17 bases between them. The CDR3 consists of 18 residues. The germline gives CDR1 SGHVS, CDR2 FNYEAQ. The CDR3 region has the DNA TGTGCCAGCAGCTTAACTGATCTGACGGGAGTCTCTGGAAACACCATATATTTT. It translates to CASSLTDLTGVSGNTIYF.